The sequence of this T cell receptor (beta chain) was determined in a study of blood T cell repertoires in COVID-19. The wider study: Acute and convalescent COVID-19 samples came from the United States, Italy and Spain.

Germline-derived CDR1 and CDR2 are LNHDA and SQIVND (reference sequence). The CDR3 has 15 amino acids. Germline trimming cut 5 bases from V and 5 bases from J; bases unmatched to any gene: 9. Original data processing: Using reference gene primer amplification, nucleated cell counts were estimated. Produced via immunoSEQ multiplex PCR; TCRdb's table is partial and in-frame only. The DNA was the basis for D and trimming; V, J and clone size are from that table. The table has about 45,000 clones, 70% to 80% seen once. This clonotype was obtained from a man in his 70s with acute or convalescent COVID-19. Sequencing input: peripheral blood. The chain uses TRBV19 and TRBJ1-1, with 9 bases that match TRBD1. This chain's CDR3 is CASSAPGQGRTEAFF. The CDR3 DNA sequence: TGTGCCAGTAGTGCCCCGGGACAGGGTAGGACTGAAGCTTTCTTT.